These 20 T cell receptor beta chains came from one sample sequenced in a study of T cells in Graves' hyperthyroidism and ophthalmopathy. The investigators amplified TCR beta CDR3 regions from RNA transcripts. HTBI primers were used for first-round RT-PCR of the TCR CDR3. TCRdb ran MiXCR on the multiplex PCR reads and lists one entry per CDR3 protein. The data contain under 400,000 distinct CDR3 sequences, about 25% of them singletons. Material for sequencing was blood. The receptors here all came from a man aged 45 to 65 with Graves' hyperthyroidism.

The V and J genes are TRBV19 and TRBJ2-1; 8 nucleotides align to TRBD1. V was pared by 8 bases and J by 12 bases, with 12 bases of the junction left unmatched. CDR3 length: 13 amino acids. Germline V gene sequence: CDR1 LNHDA, CDR2 SQIVND (reference sequence). The CDR3 coding sequence is TGTGCCAGTCGCAGGGGGCAATGGGATGCGCAGTTCTTC. Protein sequence: CASRRGQWDAQFF.

This chain uses TRBV14 with TRBJ2-5; no definite D call. CDR1 and CDR2 (germline): SGHDN, FVKESK. Trimming pared 3 bases from V and 7 bases from J, leaving 12 bases between. The CDR3 consists of 13 residues. CDR3 DNA sequence: TGTGCCAGCAGCCAGTTCACGTCCGGGACCCAGTACTTC. Its translation is CASSQFTSGTQYF.

The CDR3 nucleotides read TGTGCCAGCAGCTTAAGGAGGGGCGTCTCTGGGGCCAACGTCCTGACTTTC. Translated, it gives CASSLRRGVSGANVLTF. V is TRBV11-1 and J is TRBJ2-6; D is perhaps TRBD2 (6 bases). The germline gives CDR1 SGHAT, CDR2 FQDESV (reference sequence). The germline V and J ends were trimmed by 2 bases and 0 bases, with 11 bases remaining between them. This CDR3 is 17 amino acids long.

V and J are TRBV18 and TRBJ2-5, with D perhaps TRBD2 (6 bases). CDR3 length: 15 residues. Germline loops: CDR1 KGHSH, CDR2 LQKENI. The V and J ends lost 4 bases and 4 bases respectively, with 16 bases between them. The CDR3 sequence: CASSLNSGTPETQYF. The CDR3 DNA is TGTGCCAGCTCACTAAACTCCGGGACTCCAGAGACCCAGTACTTC.

V gene TRBV3-1 combines with J gene TRBJ2-3, with unresolved D. The CDR3 contains 11 residues. Germline V lookup: CDR1 LGHDT, CDR2 YNNKEL (reference sequence). Trimming cost V 5 bases and J 6 bases, with 6 bases left between them. This CDR3 reads CASSVRDTQYF. The CDR3 DNA is TGTGCCAGCAGCGTCCGGGATACGCAGTATTTT.

The genes are TRBV20-1 and TRBJ2-3; 13 nucleotides agree with TRBD2. The CDR3 extends over 14 amino acids. Germline V gene data show CDR1 as DFQATT and CDR2 as SNEGSKA (reference sequence). Germline trimming cut 5 bases from V and 5 bases from J; bases unmatched to any gene: 4. The CDR3 spells CSARTSGRRDTQYF. CDR3 nucleotides: TGCAGTGCTCGGACTAGCGGGAGAAGAGATACGCAGTATTTT.

This chain connects TRBV3-1 to TRBJ2-3, with TRBD1 matching over 7 bases. Trimming cost V 3 bases and J 2 bases; bases outside gene matches: 8. The length of the CDR3 is 16 residues. Germline CDR1 LGHDT, CDR2 YNNKEL (reference sequence). This chain's CDR3 is CASSHWTGPLTDTQYF. CDR3 bases: TGTGCCAGCAGCCACTGGACAGGACCACTCACAGATACGCAGTATTTT.

This clonotype was observed a handful of times. This sequence joins TRBV20-1 and TRBJ2-7; the D gene is possibly TRBD1 (5 bases). The CDR3 sequence is 13 residues long. Germline V gene sequence: CDR1 DFQATT, CDR2 SNEGSKA (reference sequence). With 4 bases removed from V and 4 bases from J, the gap between germline ends came to 14 bases. DNA for the CDR3: TGCAGTGCTACCGGAACAGGAGTATACGAGCAGTACTTC. Amino acid sequence: CSATGTGVYEQYF.

This clonotype was counted a few times. In nucleotides, the CDR3 is TGTGCCAGTAGTCCTAGCGGGAGGATAAATGAGCAGTTCTTC. It translates to CASSPSGRINEQFF. J is TRBJ2-1 and V is TRBV19; 11 bases align to TRBD2. Germline CDR1 is LNHDA and CDR2 is SQIVND (reference sequence). The CDR3 sequence is 14 residues long. The trim removed 5 bases at V and 7 bases at J, leaving 4 bases unmatched. Based on the CDR3 plus reference TRBV19 and TRBJ2-1, the full variable domain is DGGITQSPKYLFRKEGQNVTLSCEQNLNHDAMYWYRQDPGQGLRLIYYSQIVNDFQKGDIAEGYSVSREKKESFPLTVTSAQKNPTAFYLCASSPSGRINEQFFGPGTRLTVL.

This clonotype has only a few counts. The V call is TRBV27, the J call TRBJ2-4; TRBD2 is a possible D gene (6 bases). The V gene lost 4 bases and the J gene lost 1 base, with 11 bases spanning the gap. The CDR3 has 15 amino acids. Looked up from germline, CDR1 is MNHEY and CDR2 is SMNVEV (reference sequence). CDR3 in DNA: TGTGCCAGCAGTTCCCCGGCGGGGGCCAAAAACATTCAGTACTTC. Its translation is CASSSPAGAKNIQYF.

This clonotype was seen ten or more times. V and J are TRBV6-1 and TRBJ2-1; the match to TRBD2 covers 10 bases. Germline lookup yields CDR1 MNHNS and CDR2 SASEGT. There are 15 residues in the CDR3. V trimming: 8 bases; J trimming: 3 bases; junction bases outside the gene matches: 7. The CDR3, as DNA: TGTGCCAGCGTCTCCTTAGCGGGAGGCTACAATGAGCAGTTCTTC. Amino acids: CASVSLAGGYNEQFF.

This clonotype was recorded at least ten times. The gene calls are TRBV11-2 and TRBJ2-1; the D is unclear. Germline assignment: CDR1 SGHAT and CDR2 FQNNGV. The CDR3 sequence is 13 residues long. The V gene lost 5 bases and the J gene lost 9 bases, with 14 bases spanning the gap. The CDR3 DNA reads TGTGCCAGCAGCGCCGACCTGATTCTTGAGCAGTTCTTC. This sequence encodes CASSADLILEQFF.

The V gene is TRBV6-2 or TRBV6-3, the J gene TRBJ2-3; the match to TRBD2 covers 11 bases. This CDR3 is 14 amino acids long. V lost 4 bases and J lost 7; bases outside the gene matches: 4. The V gene's germline CDR1 is MNHEY and CDR2 SVGEGT. The CDR3 DNA follows: TGTGCCAGCAGTTTAGCGGGAGGGCGAAATACGCAGTATTTT. Amino acids: CASSLAGGRNTQYF.

This clonotype was counted at least ten times. The rearrangement uses TRBV3-1 and TRBJ1-1, with D possibly being TRBD1 (5 bases). The CDR3 extends over 14 amino acids. Germline lookup yields CDR1 LGHDT and CDR2 YNNKEL (reference sequence). V was clipped by 5 bases and J by 4 bases, with 14 bases between them. The CDR3 DNA reads as TGTGCCAGCAGCACGCCGGGCGGGGGCACTGAAGCTTTCTTT. This gives the protein CASSTPGGGTEAFF.

The rearrangement joins TRBV9 to TRBJ2-1; D possibly corresponds to TRBD2 (6 bases). From germline, CDR1 is SGDLS and CDR2 YYNGEE. Trimming left V 0 bases short and J 8 bases short, with 15 bases between. This CDR3 comprises 15 residues. The CDR3 DNA follows: TGTGCCAGCAGCGTAGTATCGGGAGCGGCTCATGAGCAGTTCTTC. Translated, it gives CASSVVSGAAHEQFF. Filled out from reference TRBV9 and TRBJ2-1, the complete variable domain reads DSGVTQTPKHLITATGQRVTLRCSPRSGDLSVYWYQQSLDQGLQFLIQYYNGEERAKGNILERFSAQQFPDLHSELNLSSLELGDSALYFCASSVVSGAAHEQFFGPGTRLTVL.

V gene TRBV27 combines with J gene TRBJ1-5; the D is unclear. CDR3 length: 12 amino acids. Per the germline V gene, CDR1 is MNHEY and CDR2 is SMNVEV (reference sequence). V was cut by 3 bases and J by 12 bases, with 12 bases left in between. In DNA, the CDR3 is TGTGCCAGCAGTTTCTCGGGTTTAAACCAGCATTTT. This codes for CASSFSGLNQHF.

The V call is TRBV5-6, the J call TRBJ2-3; D ambiguous. Germline V lookup: CDR1 SGHDT, CDR2 YYEEEE. V was trimmed by 2 bases and J by 1 base, leaving 14 bases between them. The CDR3 has 16 residues. The CDR3 region is CASSFQAGFGTDTQYF. The CDR3 DNA reads as TGTGCCAGCAGCTTTCAGGCTGGGTTTGGCACAGATACGCAGTATTTT. The whole variable domain, remainder taken from reference TRBV5-6 and TRBJ2-3, is DAGVTQSPTHLIKTRGQQVTLRCSPKSGHDTVSWYQQALGQGPQFIFQYYEEEERQRGNFPDRFSGHQFPNYSSELNVNALLLGDSALYLCASSFQAGFGTDTQYFGPGTRLTVL.

This clonotype was counted a few times. This chain joins TRBV29-1 and TRBJ2-1; 7 bases are shared with TRBD1. The CDR3 sequence is 14 residues long. The V gene's germline CDR1 is SQVTM and CDR2 ANQGSEA. In DNA form, the CDR3 reads TGCAGTTTAGCGACAGGGAAAGCCTACAATGAGCAGTTCTTC. Translation gives CSLATGKAYNEQFF.

This clonotype was seen many times. The chain carries TRBV7-2 and TRBJ2-5, with D uncertain. The CDR3 has 13 amino acids. Per the germline V gene, CDR1 is SGHTA and CDR2 is FQGNSA. V was pared by 0 bases and J by 7 bases, with 9 bases between. CDR3 in DNA: TGTGCCAGCAGCTTAGCGATCAGTCCGACCCAGTACTTC. Its translation is CASSLAISPTQYF.

This clonotype was counted a few times. The chain joins TRBV7-8 to TRBJ1-2; 7 nucleotides line up with TRBD1. V dropped 6 bases and J dropped 6; count of bases not matched to a gene: 1. The germline CDR1 and CDR2 sequences are SGHVS and FQNEAQ. CDR3 size: 11 residues. The CDR3: CASRQGHGYTF. CDR3 DNA: TGTGCCAGCAGACAGGGGCATGGCTACACCTTC. Using reference TRBV7-8 and TRBJ1-2 for the parts outside the CDR3, the full variable domain is GAGVSQSPRYKVAKRGQDVALRCDPISGHVSLFWYQQALGQGPEFLTYFQNEAQLDKSGLPSDRFFAERPEGSVSTLKIQRTQQEDSAVYLCASRQGHGYTFGSGTRLTVV.